The next 19 T cell receptor beta chains were all read from a single sample in a study of immune heterogeneity within non-small cell lung tumors. It was with 32 V and 13 J primers that multiplex PCR amplified TCR beta CDR3. Each CDR3 protein is one row after TCRdb ran MiXCR on the multiplex PCR reads. The sample shows fewer than 15,000 distinct CDR3 sequences, 20% to 25% of them seen only once. The template for each sample was 500 to 700 ng of genomic DNA, which had been extracted from bulk tumor tissue. Every primary tumor yielded several biopsies, spaced far apart, that were taken during surgery. Curative operations were performed on patients who had untreated, newly diagnosed non-small cell lung cancer. Sequenced sample: lung tumor tissue. The receptors stem from a man aged 45-60 years with non-small cell lung cancer.

In its sample, this clonotype was seen many times. The chain joins TRBV6-5 to TRBJ2-2; TRBD2 is a possible D gene (5 bases). CDR1 and CDR2 from the germline V gene are MNHEY and SVGAGI. The V gene lost 0 bases and the J gene lost 2 bases, with 7 bases spanning the gap. The CDR3 contains 15 residues. The CDR3 protein is CASSYSDFNTGELFF. CDR3 in DNA: TGTGCCAGCAGTTACTCGGACTTCAACACCGGGGAGCTGTTTTTT.

This clonotype was picked up many times. The rearrangement joins TRBV7-9 to TRBJ1-6; a possible D gene is TRBD1 (5 bases). The CDR3 runs 14 residues. Germline values: CDR1 SEHNR, CDR2 FQNEAQ (reference sequence). The V gene lost 1 base and the J gene lost 11 bases, with 12 bases spanning the gap. The CDR3 DNA follows: TGTGCCAGCAGCTTAGGCGGAGGGGACCCACCCCTCCACTTT. Amino acid sequence: CASSLGGGDPPLHF.

This clonotype was seen at least ten times. The rearrangement joins TRBV27 to TRBJ1-1; weak D call: TRBD1 (5 bases). The germline V gene encodes CDR1 MNHEY and CDR2 SMNVEV (reference sequence). The CDR3 loop spans 14 amino acids. The V and J ends lost 4 bases and 4 bases respectively, with 13 bases between them. CDR3: CASSYAGDSTEAFF. The CDR3 DNA is TGTGCCAGCAGTTATGCGGGGGATTCCACTGAAGCTTTCTTT.

Comments on this clonotype: This CDR3 fails to terminate in the conserved phenylalanine or tryptophan, so it likely reflects a read error. V gene TRBV18 combines with J gene TRBJ2-7, with TRBD1 identical over 8 bases. The length of the CDR3 is 15 residues. J was trimmed by 5 bases and V by 3 bases; bases with no gene match: 9. Germline CDR1 is KGHSH and CDR2 is LQKENI. The CDR3 reads CASSPAGTGSNEQYS. The CDR3, as DNA: TGTGCCAGCTCACCTGCGGGGACAGGCTCGAACGAGCAGTACTCC.

For this clonotype: This clone may be a read error of a much larger clone one base away. The chain is built from TRBV6-5 and TRBJ1-5; D is unclear. Germline CDR1 reads MNHEY; CDR2 reads SVGAGI. This CDR3 spans 13 amino acids. The CDR3 DNA sequence: TGTGCCAGCAGTTACCTACAAAATCAGCCCCAGAATTTT. This codes for CASSYLQNQPQNF.

By sample fraction, this clonotype is medium-sized. The chain couples TRBV20-1 to TRBJ1-5; no firm D call. This CDR3 has 13 amino acids. In germline, CDR1 is DFQATT, CDR2 SNEGSKA (reference sequence). V lost 6 bases, J lost 7 bases, and 16 bases lay in between. The CDR3 loop reads CSAASEAKQPQHF. CDR3 nucleotide sequence: TGCAGTGCGGCATCGGAGGCAAAACAGCCCCAGCATTTT.

In its sample, this clonotype was seen many times. CDR3 DNA: TGTGCCAGCAGTTACTCGAGGAAGGTCGGCTCTGGGGCCAACGTCCTGACTTTC. Residues: CASSYSRKVGSGANVLTF. V and J are TRBV6-5 and TRBJ2-6; no definite D call. V was shortened by 0 bases and J by 0 bases, with 12 bases between the two germline ends. The germline V gene has CDR1 MNHEY and CDR2 SVGAGI. The CDR3 runs to 18 residues.

This clonotype is termed medium-sized. This sequence joins TRBV4-1 and TRBJ2-7; D is perhaps TRBD1 (6 bases). With 0 bases removed from V and 6 bases from J, the gap between germline ends came to 9 bases. The CDR3 spans 13 residues. Germline V CDR1 and CDR2: MGHRA, YSYEKL. As DNA, the CDR3 is TGCGCCAGCAGCCAAGATGTAGGGGGCGAGCAGTACTTC. It is translated as CASSQDVGGEQYF.

This clonotype was recorded many times. The V and J genes are TRBV28 and TRBJ2-3; 9 nucleotides match TRBD1. The CDR3 covers 16 residues. From germline, CDR1 is MDHEN and CDR2 SYDVKM. V shed 5 bases and J 3 bases; nucleotides not matched to a gene: 9. The CDR3 nucleotides read TGTGCCAGCAGTCTCCTCCCGGGACAGGGTACAGATACGCAGTATTTT. As protein: CASSLLPGQGTDTQYF.

This clonotype was observed a handful of times. The rearrangement uses TRBV11-2 and TRBJ2-4; the D is unclear. The CDR3 covers 14 residues. From germline, CDR1 is SGHAT and CDR2 FQNNGV. Trimming took 5 bases from V and 8 from J, leaving 16 bases between them. This CDR3 reads CASSPLAVLDIQYF. The CDR3 DNA is TGTGCCAGCAGCCCCTTGGCCGTTCTGGACATTCAGTACTTC.

The chain joins TRBV20-1 to TRBJ2-5, with D tentatively TRBD2 (5 bases). CDR3 length: 12 residues. Trimming cost V 3 bases and J 5 bases, with 10 bases left between them. Germline CDR1 DFQATT, CDR2 SNEGSKA (reference sequence). The CDR3 nucleotides read TGCAGTGCTAGCAGAGGGATGGAGACCCAGTACTTC. Its protein product is CSASRGMETQYF.

Of note for this clonotype: A much larger clone differs from this one at a single base, so this may be a read error. This chain links TRBV7-8 with TRBJ1-4; D is unresolved. V lost 2 bases and J lost 3, with 10 bases in between. The CDR3 consists of 15 residues. Germline values: CDR1 SGHVS, CDR2 FQNEAQ. The CDR3 reads CASSLKTVSNEKLFF. As DNA, the CDR3 is TGTGCCAGCAGCTTAAAGACGGTTTCTAATGAAAAACTGTTTTTT.

Only a few counts were recorded for this clonotype. The V and J genes are TRBV29-1 and TRBJ2-5, with D tentatively TRBD2 (7 bases). This CDR3 is built from 18 residues. Looked up from germline, CDR1 is SQVTM and CDR2 is ANQGSEA. V lost 4 bases to trimming and J lost 1 base, with 25 bases between them. The CDR3 spells CSVAGLGAGRGGQETQYF. In DNA form, the CDR3 reads TGCAGCGTTGCCGGTCTTGGGGCAGGGAGGGGGGGCCAAGAGACCCAGTACTTC. Using reference TRBV29-1 and TRBJ2-5 for the parts outside the CDR3, the full variable domain is SAVISQKPSRDICQRGTSLTIQCQVDSQVTMMFWYRQQPGQSLTLIATANQGSEATYESGFVIDKFPISRPNLTFSTLTVSNMSPEDSSIYLCSVAGLGAGRGGQETQYFGPGTRLLVL.

This clonotype was seen at least ten times. The V gene is TRBV20-1, the J gene TRBJ2-1; 13 bases map to TRBD2. CDR1 DFQATT and CDR2 SNEGSKA come from the germline V gene (reference sequence). The CDR3 runs to 17 residues. The V and J ends lost 5 bases and 0 bases, in that order; junction bases with no gene match: 7. The CDR3 here is CSAPGLAGASSYNEQFF. The CDR3 DNA reads as TGCAGTGCTCCAGGACTAGCGGGGGCGAGCTCCTACAATGAGCAGTTCTTC.

The V and J genes are TRBV6-2 or TRBV6-3 and TRBJ1-1; 7 bases are shared with TRBD1. Germline-derived CDR1 and CDR2 are MNHEY and SVGEGT. V was pared by 6 bases and J by 0 bases, with 13 bases of the junction left unmatched. This CDR3 spans 17 amino acids. CDR3 sequence reads: CASSAFYRGLVNTEAFF. CDR3 nucleotides: TGTGCCAGCAGCGCCTTCTACAGGGGTCTGGTGAACACTGAAGCTTTCTTT.

Only one count was recorded for this clonotype. A much larger clone differs from this one at a single base, so this may be a read error. The chain uses TRBV11-2 and TRBJ2-3, with unresolved D. This CDR3 is 13 amino acids long. Germline lookup yields CDR1 SGHAT and CDR2 FQNNGV. The V and J ends lost 0 bases and 7 bases respectively, with 8 bases between them. In nucleotides, the CDR3 is TGTGCCAGCAGCTTAGATCTGGAACATACGCAGTATTTT. It codes for CASSLDLEHTQYF.

A note on this clonotype: A read error may explain this, as a much larger clone is one base away. The chain employs TRBV5-5 and TRBJ1-2, with D perhaps matching TRBD1 (5 bases). The germline gives CDR1 SGHKS, CDR2 YYEKEE (reference sequence). This CDR3 has 15 amino acids. The CDR3, as DNA: TGTGCCAGCACCTTGGCCCAGTGGGGGTTCGATGGCTACACCTTC. Translated, it gives CASTLAQWGFDGYTF.

This clonotype was picked up many times. The chain couples TRBV13 to TRBJ2-3, with D perhaps TRBD2 (6 bases). Looked up from germline, CDR1 is PRHDT and CDR2 is FYEKMQ (reference sequence). V was pared by 3 bases and J by 6 bases, with 13 bases between. CDR3 size: 14 residues. CDR3 sequence reads: CASSLGLSWDTQYF. CDR3 in DNA: TGTGCCAGCAGCTTGGGACTTAGTTGGGATACGCAGTATTTT.

This clonotype has just a few counts. The chain joins TRBV18 to TRBJ2-1; tentative D call: TRBD1 (6 bases). This CDR3 spans 13 amino acids. The V and J ends lost 6 bases and 5 bases respectively, with 11 bases between them. CDR1 KGHSH and CDR2 LQKENI come from the germline V gene. The chain's CDR3 is CASSLDRNNEQFF. CDR3 in DNA: TGTGCCAGCTCGCTGGACAGAAACAATGAGCAGTTCTTC.